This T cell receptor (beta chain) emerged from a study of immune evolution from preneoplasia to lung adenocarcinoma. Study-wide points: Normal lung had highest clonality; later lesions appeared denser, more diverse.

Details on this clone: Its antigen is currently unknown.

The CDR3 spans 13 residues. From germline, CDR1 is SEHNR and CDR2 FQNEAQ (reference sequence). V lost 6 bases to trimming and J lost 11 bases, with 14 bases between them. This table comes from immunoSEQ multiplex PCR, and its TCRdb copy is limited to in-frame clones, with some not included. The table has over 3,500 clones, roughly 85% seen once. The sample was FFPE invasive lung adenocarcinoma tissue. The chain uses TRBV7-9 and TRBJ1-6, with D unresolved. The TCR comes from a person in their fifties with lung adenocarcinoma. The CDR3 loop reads CASRSSFDAPLHF. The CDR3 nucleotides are TGTGCCAGCAGATCCTCTTTCGACGCACCCCTCCACTTT. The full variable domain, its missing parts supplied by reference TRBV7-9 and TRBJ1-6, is DTGVSQNPRHKITKRGQNVTFRCDPISEHNRLYWYRQTLGQGPEFLTYFQNEAQLEKSRLLSDRFSAERPKGSFSTLEIQRTEQGDSAMYLCASRSSFDAPLHFGNGTRLTVT.